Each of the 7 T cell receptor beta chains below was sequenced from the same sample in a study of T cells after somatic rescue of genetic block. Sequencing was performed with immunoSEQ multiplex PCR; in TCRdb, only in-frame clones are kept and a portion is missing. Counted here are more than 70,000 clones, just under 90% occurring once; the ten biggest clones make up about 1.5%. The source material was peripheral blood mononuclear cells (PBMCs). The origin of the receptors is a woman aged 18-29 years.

CDR3: CASSQERWGREQYF. DNA for the CDR3: TGCGCCAGCAGCCAAGAGCGTTGGGGTCGCGAGCAGTACTTC. V is TRBV4-3 and J is TRBJ2-7; D uncertain. Germline V CDR1 and CDR2: LGHNA, YSLEER. Between the trimmed V and J ends, which lost 0 bases and 6 bases, there was a span of 12 bases. This CDR3 comprises 14 residues.

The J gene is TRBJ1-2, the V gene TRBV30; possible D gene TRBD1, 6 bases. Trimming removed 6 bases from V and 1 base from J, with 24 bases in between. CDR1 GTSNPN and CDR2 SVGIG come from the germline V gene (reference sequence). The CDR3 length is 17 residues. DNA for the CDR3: TGTGCCTGCCATTCCGACGGTCGGGGGCCCTATAACTATGGCTACACCTTC. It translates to CACHSDGRGPYNYGYTF.

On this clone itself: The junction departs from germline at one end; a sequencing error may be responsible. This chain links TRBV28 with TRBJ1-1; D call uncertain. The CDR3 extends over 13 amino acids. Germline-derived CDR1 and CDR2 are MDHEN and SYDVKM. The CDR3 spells CASRLGMNTKAFF. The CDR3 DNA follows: TGTGCCAGCAGACTAGGGATGAACACTAAAGCTTTCTTT.

The CDR3 region has the DNA TGTGCCAGCAGTTTACTCGGACAAGAGACCCAGTACTTC. Protein product: CASSLLGQETQYF. The V call is TRBV28, the J call TRBJ2-5, with D unclear. The germline gives CDR1 MDHEN, CDR2 SYDVKM. V dropped 2 bases and J dropped 2 bases, with 6 bases sitting between them. This CDR3 is 13 amino acids long. Looking up the rest from reference TRBV28 and TRBJ2-5 gives the full variable domain: DVKVTQSSRYLVKRTGEKVFLECVQDMDHENMFWYRQDPGLGLRLIYFSYDVKMKEKGDIPEGYSVSREKKERFSLILESASTNQTSMYLCASSLLGQETQYFGPGTRLLVL.

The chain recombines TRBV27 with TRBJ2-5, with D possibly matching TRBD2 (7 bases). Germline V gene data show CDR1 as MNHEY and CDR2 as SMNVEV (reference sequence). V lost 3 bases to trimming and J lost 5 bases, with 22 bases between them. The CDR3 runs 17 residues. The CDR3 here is CASSLPPGGGRGETQYF. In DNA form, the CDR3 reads TGTGCCAGCAGTTTGCCCCCCGGGGGCGGGAGAGGGGAGACCCAGTACTTC.

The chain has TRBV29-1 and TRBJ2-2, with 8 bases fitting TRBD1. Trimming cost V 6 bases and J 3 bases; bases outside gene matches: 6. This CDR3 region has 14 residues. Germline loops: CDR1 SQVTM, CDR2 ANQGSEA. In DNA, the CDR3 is TGCAGCGTGGGGACAGGAAGAGACACCGGGGAGCTGTTTTTT. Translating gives CSVGTGRDTGELFF.

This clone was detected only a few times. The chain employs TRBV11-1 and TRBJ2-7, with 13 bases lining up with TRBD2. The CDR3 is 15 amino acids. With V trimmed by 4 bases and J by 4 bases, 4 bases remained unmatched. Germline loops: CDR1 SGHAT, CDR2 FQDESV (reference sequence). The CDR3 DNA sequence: TGTGCCAGCAGCTCGACTAGCGGGAGGACGTACGAGCAGTACTTC. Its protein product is CASSSTSGRTYEQYF.